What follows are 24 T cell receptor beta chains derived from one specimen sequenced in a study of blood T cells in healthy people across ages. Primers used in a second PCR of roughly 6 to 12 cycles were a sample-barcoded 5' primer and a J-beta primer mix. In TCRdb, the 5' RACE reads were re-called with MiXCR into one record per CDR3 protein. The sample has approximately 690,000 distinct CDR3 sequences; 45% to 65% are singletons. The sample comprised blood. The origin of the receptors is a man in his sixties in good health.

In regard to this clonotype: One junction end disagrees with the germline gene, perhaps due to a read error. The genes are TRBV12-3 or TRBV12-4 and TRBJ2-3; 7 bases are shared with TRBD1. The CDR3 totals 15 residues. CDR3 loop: CASSFERGLSDMQYF. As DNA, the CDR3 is TGTGCCAGCAGTTTCGAGAGGGGGCTCTCAGATATGCAGTATTTT.

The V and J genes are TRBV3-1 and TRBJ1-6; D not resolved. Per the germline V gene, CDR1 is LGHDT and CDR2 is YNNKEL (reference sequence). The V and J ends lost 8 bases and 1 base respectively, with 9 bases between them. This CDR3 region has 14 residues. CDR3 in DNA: TGTGCCAGCGCCCGGTGGTCCTATAATTCACCCCTCCACTTT. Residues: CASARWSYNSPLHF.

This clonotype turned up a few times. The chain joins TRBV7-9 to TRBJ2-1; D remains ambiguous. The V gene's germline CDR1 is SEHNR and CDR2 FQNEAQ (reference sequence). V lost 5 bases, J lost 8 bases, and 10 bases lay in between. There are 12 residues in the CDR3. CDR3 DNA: TGTGCCAGCAGCCCCACTTGGGATGAGCAGTTCTTC. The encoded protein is CASSPTWDEQFF. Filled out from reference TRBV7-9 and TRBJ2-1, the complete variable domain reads DTGVSQNPRHKITKRGQNVTFRCDPISEHNRLYWYRQTLGQGPEFLTYFQNEAQLEKSRLLSDRFSAERPKGSFSTLEIQRTEQGDSAMYLCASSPTWDEQFFGPGTRLTVL.

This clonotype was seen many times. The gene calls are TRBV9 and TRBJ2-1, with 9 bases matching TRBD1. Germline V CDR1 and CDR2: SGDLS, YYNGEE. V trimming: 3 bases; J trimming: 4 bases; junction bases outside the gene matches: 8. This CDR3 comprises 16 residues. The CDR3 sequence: CASSARGDRAYNEQFF. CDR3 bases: TGTGCCAGCAGCGCTAGGGGGGACAGGGCATACAATGAGCAGTTCTTC.

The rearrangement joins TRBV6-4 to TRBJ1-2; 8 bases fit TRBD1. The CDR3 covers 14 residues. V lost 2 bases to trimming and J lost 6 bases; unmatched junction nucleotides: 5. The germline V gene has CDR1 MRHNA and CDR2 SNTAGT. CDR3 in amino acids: CASSDAGTGHGYTF. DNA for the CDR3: TGTGCCAGCAGTGACGCAGGGACAGGCCATGGCTACACCTTC.

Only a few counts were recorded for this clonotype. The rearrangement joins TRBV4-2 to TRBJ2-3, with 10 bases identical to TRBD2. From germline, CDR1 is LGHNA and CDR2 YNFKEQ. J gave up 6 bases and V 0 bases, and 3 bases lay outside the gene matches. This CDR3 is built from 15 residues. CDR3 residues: CASSQEGTSDDTQYF. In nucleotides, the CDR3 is TGTGCCAGCAGCCAAGAGGGGACTAGCGACGATACGCAGTATTTT.

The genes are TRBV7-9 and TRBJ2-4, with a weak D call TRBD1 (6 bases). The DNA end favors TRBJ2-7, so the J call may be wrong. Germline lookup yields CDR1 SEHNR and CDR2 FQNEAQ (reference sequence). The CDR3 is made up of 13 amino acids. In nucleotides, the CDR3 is TGTGCCATGGTCAAGGGGGATTCGGGCGAGCAGTACTTC. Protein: CAMVKGDSGEQYF.

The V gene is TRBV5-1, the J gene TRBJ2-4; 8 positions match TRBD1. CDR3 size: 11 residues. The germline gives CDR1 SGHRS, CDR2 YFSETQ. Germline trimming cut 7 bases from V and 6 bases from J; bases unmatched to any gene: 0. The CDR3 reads CASGQGNIQYF. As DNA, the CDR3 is TGCGCCAGCGGACAGGGAAACATTCAGTACTTC.

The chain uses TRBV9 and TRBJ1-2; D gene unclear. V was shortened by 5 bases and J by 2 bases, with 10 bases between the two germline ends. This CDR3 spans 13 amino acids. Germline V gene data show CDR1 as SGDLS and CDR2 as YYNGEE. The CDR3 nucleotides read TGTGCCAGCAGAGGGCTGAACAACTATGGCTACACCTTC. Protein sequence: CASRGLNNYGYTF. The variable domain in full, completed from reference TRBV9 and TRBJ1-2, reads DSGVTQTPKHLITATGQRVTLRCSPRSGDLSVYWYQQSLDQGLQFLIQYYNGEERAKGNILERFSAQQFPDLHSELNLSSLELGDSALYFCASRGLNNYGYTFGSGTRLTVV.

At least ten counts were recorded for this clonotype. The CDR3 region is CASSQDPGMGTEAFF. CDR3 coding DNA: TGTGCCAGCAGCCAAGATCCGGGGATGGGCACTGAAGCTTTCTTT. V and J are TRBV14 and TRBJ1-1; D unclear. V was pared by 0 bases and J by 4 bases, with 12 bases between. Germline CDR1 reads SGHDN; CDR2 reads FVKESK. This CDR3 region has 15 residues. The whole variable domain, filled in from reference TRBV14 and TRBJ1-1, reads EAGVTQFPSHSVIEKGQTVTLRCDPISGHDNLYWYRRVMGKEIKFLLHFVKESKQDESGMPNNRFLAERTGGTYSTLKVQPAELEDSGVYFCASSQDPGMGTEAFFGQGTRLTVV.

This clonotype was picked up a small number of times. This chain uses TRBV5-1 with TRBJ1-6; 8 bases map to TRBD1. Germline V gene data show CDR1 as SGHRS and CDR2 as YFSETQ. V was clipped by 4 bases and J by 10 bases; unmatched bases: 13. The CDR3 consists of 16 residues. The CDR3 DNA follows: TGCGCCAGCAGCCCTACTCAGGGGGCTTATGGATCACCCCTCCACTTT. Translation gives CASSPTQGAYGSPLHF.

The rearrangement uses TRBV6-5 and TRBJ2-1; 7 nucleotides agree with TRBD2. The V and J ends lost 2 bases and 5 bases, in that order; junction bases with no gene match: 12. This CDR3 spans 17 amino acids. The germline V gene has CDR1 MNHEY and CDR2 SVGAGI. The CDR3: CASSYTSTGLSNNEQFF. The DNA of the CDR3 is TGTGCCAGCAGTTACACAAGTACGGGACTATCAAACAATGAGCAGTTCTTC.

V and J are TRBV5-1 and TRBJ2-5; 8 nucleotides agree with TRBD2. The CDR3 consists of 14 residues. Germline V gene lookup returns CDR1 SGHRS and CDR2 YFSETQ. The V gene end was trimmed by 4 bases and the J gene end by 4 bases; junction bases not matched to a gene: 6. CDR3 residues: CASSPTGGTETQYF. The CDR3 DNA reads TGCGCCAGCAGCCCGACGGGGGGGACAGAGACCCAGTACTTC.

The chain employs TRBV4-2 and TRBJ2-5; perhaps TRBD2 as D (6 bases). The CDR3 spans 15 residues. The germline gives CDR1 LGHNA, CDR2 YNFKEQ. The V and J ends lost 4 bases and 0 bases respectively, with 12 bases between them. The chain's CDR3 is CASSRRDDNQETQYF. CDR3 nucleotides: TGTGCCAGCAGCCGGAGGGATGATAACCAAGAGACCCAGTACTTC.

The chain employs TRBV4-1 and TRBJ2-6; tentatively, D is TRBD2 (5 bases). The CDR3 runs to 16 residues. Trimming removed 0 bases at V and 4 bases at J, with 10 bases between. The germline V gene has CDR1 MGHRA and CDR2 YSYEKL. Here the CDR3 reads CASSQEKRSGANVLTF. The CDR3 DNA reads TGCGCCAGCAGCCAAGAAAAGCGGTCCGGGGCCAACGTCCTGACTTTC.

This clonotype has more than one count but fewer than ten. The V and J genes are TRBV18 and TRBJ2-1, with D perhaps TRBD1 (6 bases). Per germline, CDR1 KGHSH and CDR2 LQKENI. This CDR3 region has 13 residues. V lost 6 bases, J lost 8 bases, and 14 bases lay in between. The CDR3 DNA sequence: TGTGCCAGCTCGGGGACATCAGGAGATGAGCAGTTCTTC. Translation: CASSGTSGDEQFF.

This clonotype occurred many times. CDR3 residues: CASSLGDTEAFF. The CDR3 DNA follows: TGTGCCAGCAGTTTAGGAGACACTGAAGCTTTCTTT. The chain links TRBV12-3 or TRBV12-4 to TRBJ1-1; D gene unclear. The V gene lost 1 base and the J gene lost 3 bases, with 3 bases spanning the gap. This CDR3 comprises 12 residues.

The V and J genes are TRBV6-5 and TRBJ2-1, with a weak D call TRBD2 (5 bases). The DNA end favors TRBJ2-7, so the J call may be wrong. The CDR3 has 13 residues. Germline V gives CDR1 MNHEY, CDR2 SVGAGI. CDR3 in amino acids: CASSYERYNEQYF. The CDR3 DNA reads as TGTGCCAGCAGTTACGAGCGGTACAATGAGCAGTACTTC.

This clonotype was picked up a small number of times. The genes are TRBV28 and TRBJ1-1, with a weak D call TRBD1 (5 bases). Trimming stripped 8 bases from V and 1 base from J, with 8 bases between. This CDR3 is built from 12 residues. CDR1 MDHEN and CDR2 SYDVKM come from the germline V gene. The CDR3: CASGTPNTEAFF. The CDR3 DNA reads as TGTGCCAGCGGGACGCCGAACACTGAAGCTTTCTTT.

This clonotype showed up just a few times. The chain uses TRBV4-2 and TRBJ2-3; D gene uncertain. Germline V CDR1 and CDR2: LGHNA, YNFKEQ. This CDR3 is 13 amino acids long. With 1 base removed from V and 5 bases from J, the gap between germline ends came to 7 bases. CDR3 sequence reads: CASSQAYRDTQYF. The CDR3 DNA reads TGTGCCAGCAGCCAAGCGTACAGAGATACGCAGTATTTT.

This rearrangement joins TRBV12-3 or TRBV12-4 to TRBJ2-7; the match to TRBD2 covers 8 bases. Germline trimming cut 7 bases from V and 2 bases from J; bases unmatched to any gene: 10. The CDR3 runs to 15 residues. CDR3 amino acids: CASTATSGSTYEQYF. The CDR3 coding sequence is TGTGCCAGCACCGCCACCAGCGGGAGTACCTACGAGCAGTACTTC.

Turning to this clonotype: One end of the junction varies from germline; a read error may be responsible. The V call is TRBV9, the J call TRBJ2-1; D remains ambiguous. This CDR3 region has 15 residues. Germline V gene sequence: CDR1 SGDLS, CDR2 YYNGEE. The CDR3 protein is CASSDGPTPNNEQLF. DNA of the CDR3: TGTGCCAGCAGCGACGGGCCTACTCCTAACAATGAGCAGTTATTC.

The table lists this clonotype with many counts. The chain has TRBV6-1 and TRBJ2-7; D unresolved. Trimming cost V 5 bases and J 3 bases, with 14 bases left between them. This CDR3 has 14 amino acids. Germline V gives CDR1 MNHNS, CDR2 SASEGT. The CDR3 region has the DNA TGTGCCAGCAGTCAAGACGGAGAGCACTACGAGCAGTACTTC. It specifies CASSQDGEHYEQYF.

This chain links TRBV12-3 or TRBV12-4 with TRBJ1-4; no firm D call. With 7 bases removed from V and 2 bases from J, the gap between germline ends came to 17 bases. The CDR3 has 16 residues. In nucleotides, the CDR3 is TGTGCCAGCACCCTCGGAAAAAGGGCCACTAATGAAAAACTGTTTTTT. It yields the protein CASTLGKRATNEKLFF.